This T cell receptor beta chain was observed in a study of patients and donors after allogeneic stem cell transplantation. The V end lost 4 bases, the J end lost 7 bases, and 11 bases lay between the germline ends. The CDR3 sequence is 12 residues long. Germline lookup yields CDR1 MNHNY and CDR2 SVGAGI (reference sequence). This clonotype was observed many times. MiXCR was run by TCRdb on the RT-PCR reads, yielding one entry per CDR3 protein. Of under 95,000 distinct CDR3 sequences detected, about 5% appear once; the ten largest clones hold around 2.6%. What was sequenced was blood, either unsorted or a sorted T cell fraction (not recorded which). The chain links TRBV6-6 to TRBJ2-7; D gene ambiguous. The receptor comes from a human donor who was either an allogeneic HSCT recipient or a stem cell or donor lymphocyte infusion donor (not recorded which). It is not recorded whose cells these are; they may come from a transplant donor. The CDR3 is CASSSRDQEQYF. In nucleotides, the CDR3 is TGTGCCAGCAGTTCCCGAGATCAGGAGCAGTACTTC.